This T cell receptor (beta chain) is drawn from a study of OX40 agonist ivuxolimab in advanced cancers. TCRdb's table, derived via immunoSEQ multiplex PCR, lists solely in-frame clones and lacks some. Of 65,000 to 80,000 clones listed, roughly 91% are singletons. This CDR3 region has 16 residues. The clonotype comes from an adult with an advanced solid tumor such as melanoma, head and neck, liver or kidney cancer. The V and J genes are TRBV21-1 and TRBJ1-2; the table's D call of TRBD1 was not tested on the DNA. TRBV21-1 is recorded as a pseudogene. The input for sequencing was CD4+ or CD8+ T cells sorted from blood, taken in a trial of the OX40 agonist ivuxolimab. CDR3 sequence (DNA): TGTGCCAGCAGCCCTGAGGGAACCGGGACAGGGGATGGCTACACCTTC. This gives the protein CASSPEGTGTGDGYTF.